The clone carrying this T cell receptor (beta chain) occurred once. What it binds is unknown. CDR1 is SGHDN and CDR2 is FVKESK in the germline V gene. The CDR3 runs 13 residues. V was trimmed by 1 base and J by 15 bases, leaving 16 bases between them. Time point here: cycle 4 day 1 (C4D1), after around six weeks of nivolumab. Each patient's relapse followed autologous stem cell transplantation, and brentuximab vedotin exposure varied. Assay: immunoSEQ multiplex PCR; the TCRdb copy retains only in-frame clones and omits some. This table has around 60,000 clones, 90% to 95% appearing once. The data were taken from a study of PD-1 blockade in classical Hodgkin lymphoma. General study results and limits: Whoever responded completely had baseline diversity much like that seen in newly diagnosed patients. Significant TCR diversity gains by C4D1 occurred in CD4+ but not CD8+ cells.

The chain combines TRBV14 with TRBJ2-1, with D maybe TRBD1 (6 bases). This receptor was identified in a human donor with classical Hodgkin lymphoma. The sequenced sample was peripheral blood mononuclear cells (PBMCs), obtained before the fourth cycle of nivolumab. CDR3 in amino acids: CASSQGRIRGRFF. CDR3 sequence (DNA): TGTGCCAGCAGCCAAGGGAGGATCAGGGGACGGTTCTTC.